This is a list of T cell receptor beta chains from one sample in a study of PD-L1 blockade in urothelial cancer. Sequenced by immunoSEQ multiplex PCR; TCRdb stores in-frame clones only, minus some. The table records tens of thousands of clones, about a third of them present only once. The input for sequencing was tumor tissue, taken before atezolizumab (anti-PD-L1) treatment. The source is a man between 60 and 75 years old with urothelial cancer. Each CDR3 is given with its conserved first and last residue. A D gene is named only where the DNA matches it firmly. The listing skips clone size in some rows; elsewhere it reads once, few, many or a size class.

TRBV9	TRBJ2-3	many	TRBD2	CASSVAPGLATDTQYF	TGTGCCAGCAGCGTAGCTCCCGGACTAGCGACAGATACGCAGTATTTT
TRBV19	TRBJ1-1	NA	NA	CASSIQGNTEAFF	TGTGCCAGTAGTATTCAGGGGAACACTGAAGCTTTCTTT
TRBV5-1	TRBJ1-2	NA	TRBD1	CASSLPGWTGGADYGYTF	TGCGCCAGCAGCTTGCCCGGCTGGACAGGGGGCGCGGACTATGGCTACACCTTC
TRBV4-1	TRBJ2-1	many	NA	CASSQGLAGFYNEQFF	TGCGCCAGCAGCCAAGGGCTGGCGGGATTCTACAATGAGCAGTTCTTC
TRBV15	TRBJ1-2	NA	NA	CATSRGLAGSAMGGYTF	TGTGCCACCAGCAGAGGTTTGGCAGGGTCGGCTATGGGGGGCTACACCTTC
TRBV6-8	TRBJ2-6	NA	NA	CASKVDLNSGANVLTF	TGTGCCAGCAAAGTAGACTTAAACTCTGGGGCCAACGTCCTGACTTTC
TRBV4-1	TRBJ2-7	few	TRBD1	CASSLTTGDETYEQYF	TGCGCCAGCAGCTTAACGACAGGGGACGAAACCTACGAGCAGTACTTC
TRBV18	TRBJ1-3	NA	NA	CASSPNQGRNTIYF	TGTGCCAGCTCACCAAACCAGGGAAGAAACACCATATATTTT
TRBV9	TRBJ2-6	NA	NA	CASTRDRSGANVLTF	TGTGCCAGCACCAGGGACCGCTCTGGGGCCAACGTCCTGACTTTC
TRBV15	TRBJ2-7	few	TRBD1	CATSREDRGSEQYF	TGTGCCACCAGCAGAGAGGACAGGGGTTCCGAGCAGTACTTC
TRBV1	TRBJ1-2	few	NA	CASSQEDRFYGYTF	TGCGCCAGCAGCCAAGAAGACAGGTTCTATGGCTACACCTTC
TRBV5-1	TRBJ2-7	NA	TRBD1	CASSRQGEGGEQYF	TGCGCCAGCAGTAGACAGGGCGAGGGTGGGGAGCAGTACTTC
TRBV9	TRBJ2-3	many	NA	CASSVVDATDTQYF	TGTGCCAGCAGCGTCGTGGACGCCACAGATACGCAGTATTTT
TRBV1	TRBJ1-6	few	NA	CASSQDQGGDSPLHF	TGCGCCAGCAGCCAAGATCAAGGGGGCGATTCACCCCTCCACTTT
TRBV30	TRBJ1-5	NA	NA	CAWSTGTVSNQPQHF	TGTGCCTGGAGTACCGGGACGGTGAGCAATCAGCCCCAGCATTTT
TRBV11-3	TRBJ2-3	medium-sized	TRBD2	CASSRSGIPPDTQYF	TGTGCCAGCAGCAGAAGCGGGATTCCCCCAGATACGCAGTATTTT
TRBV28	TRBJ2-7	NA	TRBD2	CASSSYPPLAGGPGEQYF	TGTGCCAGCAGTTCCTACCCCCCTCTAGCGGGAGGGCCCGGGGAGCAGTACTTC
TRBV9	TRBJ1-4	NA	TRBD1	CASRTGEMGEKLFF	TGTGCCAGCAGGACAGGGGAGATGGGGGAAAAACTGTTTTTT
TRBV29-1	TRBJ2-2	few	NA	CSVVKGNTGELFF	TGCAGCGTTGTAAAGGGGAACACCGGGGAGCTGTTTTTT
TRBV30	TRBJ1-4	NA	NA	CAWSHQTNEKLFF	TGTGCCTGGAGCCACCAAACTAATGAAAAACTGTTTTTT
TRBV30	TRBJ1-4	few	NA	CAWRGSAPPGEKLFF	TGTGCCTGGAGAGGGAGCGCGCCCCCGGGGGAAAAACTGTTTTTT
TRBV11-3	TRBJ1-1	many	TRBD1	CASSLQGREAEAFF	TGTGCCAGCAGCCTACAGGGGAGGGAGGCTGAAGCTTTCTTT
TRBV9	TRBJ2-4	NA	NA	CASSDQGNIQYF	TGTGCCAGCAGTGATCAGGGTAACATTCAGTACTTC
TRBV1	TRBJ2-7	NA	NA	CASSPWPPGTDIYEQYF	TGCGCCAGCAGCCCCTGGCCACCTGGGACAGATATTTACGAGCAGTACTTC
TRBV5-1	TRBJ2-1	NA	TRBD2	CASKERGDSYNEQFF	TGCGCCAGCAAAGAGCGGGGGGACTCCTACAATGAGCAGTTCTTC
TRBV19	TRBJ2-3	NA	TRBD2	CASSYLAGLYGADTQYF	TGTGCCAGTAGTTATCTAGCGGGACTTTACGGGGCAGATACGCAGTATTTT
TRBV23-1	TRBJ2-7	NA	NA	CASSQSGDTYEQYF	TGCGCCAGCAGTCAATCAGGGGATACCTACGAGCAGTACTTC
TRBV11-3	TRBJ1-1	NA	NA	CASSQAVPGTEAFF	TGTGCCAGCAGCCAGGCGGTTCCGGGCACTGAAGCTTTCTTT
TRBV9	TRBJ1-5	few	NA	CASSEATTGYQPQHF	TGTGCCAGCAGTGAAGCTACCACAGGGTATCAGCCCCAGCATTTT
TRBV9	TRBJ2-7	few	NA	CASRRWGPNEQYF	TGTGCCAGCAGGAGGTGGGGGCCAAACGAGCAGTACTTC
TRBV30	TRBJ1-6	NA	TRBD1	CAWSRTGKPNSPLHF	TGTGCCTGGAGCCGGACAGGGAAGCCCAATTCACCCCTCCACTTT
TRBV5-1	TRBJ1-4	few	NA	CASSGGVGEGIEKLFF	TGCGCCAGCAGCGGAGGGGTAGGAGAGGGAATCGAAAAACTGTTTTTT
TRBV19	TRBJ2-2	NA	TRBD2	CASSTLLAGGPVGELFF	TGTGCCAGTAGTACCCTACTTGCGGGGGGGCCAGTCGGGGAGCTGTTTTTT
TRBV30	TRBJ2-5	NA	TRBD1	CASRQGARETQYF	TGTGCCTCCCGACAGGGGGCCAGAGAGACCCAGTACTTC
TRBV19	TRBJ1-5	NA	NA	CASSIVGGDNQPQHF	TGTGCCAGTAGTATAGTGGGGGGTGACAATCAGCCCCAGCATTTT
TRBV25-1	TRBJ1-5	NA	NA	CASSEQGSQPQHF	TGTGCCAGCAGTGAACAGGGAAGCCAGCCCCAGCATTTT
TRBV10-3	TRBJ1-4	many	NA	CAISERPSGANEKLFF	TGTGCCATCAGTGAGCGGCCGTCAGGGGCTAATGAAAAACTGTTTTTT
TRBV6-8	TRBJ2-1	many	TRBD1	CASSALGTGASNEQFF	TGTGCCAGCAGTGCACTTGGGACAGGGGCCTCCAATGAGCAGTTCTTC
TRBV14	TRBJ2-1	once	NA	CASSRNRGLRDNEQFF	TGTGCCAGCAGTCGCAATAGAGGCCTCCGGGACAATGAGCAGTTCTTC
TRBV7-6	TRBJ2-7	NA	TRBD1	CASSLDDRGGPYEQYF	TGTGCCAGCAGCTTGGACGACAGGGGTGGGCCCTACGAGCAGTACTTC
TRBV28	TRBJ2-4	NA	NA	CASSLTGSNIQYF	TGTGCCAGCAGTTTAACAGGATCGAACATTCAGTACTTC
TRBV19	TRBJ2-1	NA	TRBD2	CASSGRTSGSFGEQFF	TGTGCCAGTAGTGGAAGGACTAGCGGGAGCTTTGGTGAGCAGTTCTTC
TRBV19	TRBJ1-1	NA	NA	CASSIALPMNTEAFF	TGTGCCAGTAGTATAGCTCTCCCCATGAACACTGAAGCTTTCTTT
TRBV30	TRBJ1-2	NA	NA	CACPTANYGYTF	TGTGCCTGCCCGACAGCTAACTATGGCTACACCTTC
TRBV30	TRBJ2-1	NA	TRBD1	CAWSPDRAGEQFF	TGTGCCTGGAGCCCGGACAGGGCGGGCGAGCAGTTCTTC
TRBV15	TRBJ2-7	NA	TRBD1	CATKGTGESGEQYF	TGTGCCACCAAGGGGACAGGGGAGTCTGGCGAGCAGTACTTC
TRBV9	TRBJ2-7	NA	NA	CASSGTAGSYEQYF	TGTGCCAGCAGCGGGACAGCGGGCTCCTACGAGCAGTACTTC
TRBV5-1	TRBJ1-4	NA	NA	CASSLDSTNEKLFF	TGCGCCAGCAGCTTGGACTCAACTAATGAAAAACTGTTTTTT
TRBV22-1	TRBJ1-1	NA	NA	CASTPGPSTRLNTEAFF	TGTGCCAGCACCCCGGGACCCAGTACAAGATTGAACACTGAAGCTTTCTTT
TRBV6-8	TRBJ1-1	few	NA	CASSYSNHGGLNTEAFF	TGTGCCAGCAGTTACTCGAATCACGGGGGACTGAACACTGAAGCTTTCTTT
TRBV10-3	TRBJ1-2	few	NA	CDKLGPYNYGYTF	TGTGACAAACTAGGACCTTATAACTATGGCTACACCTTC
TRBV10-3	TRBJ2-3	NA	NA	CASGLRAVTDTQYF	TGTGCCAGCGGGTTGAGGGCCGTAACAGATACGCAGTATTTT
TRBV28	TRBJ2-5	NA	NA	CASGASTNQETQYF	TGTGCCAGCGGCGCTAGCACAAACCAAGAGACCCAGTACTTC
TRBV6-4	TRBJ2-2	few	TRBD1	CASSAGTGGTGELFF	TGTGCCAGCAGTGCCGGGACAGGGGGCACCGGGGAGCTGTTTTTT
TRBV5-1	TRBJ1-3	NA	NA	CASSLLGGSGNTIYF	TGCGCCAGCAGCTTATTGGGAGGATCTGGAAACACCATATATTTT